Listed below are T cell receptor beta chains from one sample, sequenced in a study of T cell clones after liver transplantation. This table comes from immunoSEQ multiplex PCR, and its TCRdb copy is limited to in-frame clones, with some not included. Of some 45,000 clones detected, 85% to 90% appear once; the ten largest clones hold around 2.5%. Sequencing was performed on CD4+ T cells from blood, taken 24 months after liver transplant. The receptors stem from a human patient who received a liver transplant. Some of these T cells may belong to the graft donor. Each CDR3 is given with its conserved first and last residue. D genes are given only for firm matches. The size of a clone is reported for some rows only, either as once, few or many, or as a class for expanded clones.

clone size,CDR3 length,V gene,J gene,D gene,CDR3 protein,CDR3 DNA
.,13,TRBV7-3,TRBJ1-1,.,CASSTQGNTEAFF,TGTGCCAGCAGCACACAGGGGAACACTGAAGCTTTCTTT
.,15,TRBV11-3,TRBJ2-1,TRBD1,CASSTGQGRYNEQFF,TGTGCCAGCAGCACCGGACAGGGGCGATACAATGAGCAGTTCTTC
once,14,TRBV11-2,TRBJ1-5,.,CASSLGLERGPQHF,TGTGCCAGCAGCTTAGGACTTGAGAGGGGGCCCCAGCATTTT
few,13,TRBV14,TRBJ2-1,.,CASSQSLQGLQFF,TGTGCCAGCAGCCAAAGCCTACAGGGTCTACAGTTCTTC
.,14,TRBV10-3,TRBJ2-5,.,CAISESQGRETQYF,TGTGCCATCAGTGAGTCACAGGGAAGAGAGACCCAGTACTTC
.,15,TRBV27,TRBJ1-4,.,CASTQGQGPVEKLFF,TGTGCCAGCACCCAAGGGCAGGGACCGGTGGAAAAACTGTTTTTT
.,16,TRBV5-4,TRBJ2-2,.,CASSSGARANTGELFF,TGTGCCAGCTCCTCTGGTGCGCGGGCGAACACCGGGGAGCTGTTTTTT
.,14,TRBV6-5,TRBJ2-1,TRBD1,CASSRDSSGGEQFF,TGTGCCAGCAGTAGGGACAGTTCGGGCGGTGAGCAGTTCTTC
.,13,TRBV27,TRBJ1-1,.,CASSVHGNTEAFF,TGTGCCAGCAGTGTACACGGGAACACTGAAGCTTTCTTT
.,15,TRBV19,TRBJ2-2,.,CASITGPLNTGELFF,TGTGCCAGTATAACGGGGCCTTTGAACACCGGGGAGCTGTTTTTT
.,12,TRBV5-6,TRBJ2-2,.,CASSLRPGELFF,TGTGCCAGCAGCTTGCGGCCCGGGGAGCTGTTTTTT
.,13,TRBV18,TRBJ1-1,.,CASSSGTNTEAFF,TGTGCCAGCTCTTCGGGAACGAACACTGAAGCTTTCTTT
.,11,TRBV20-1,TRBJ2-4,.,CSARDERVLYF,TGCAGTGCTAGAGATGAGCGGGTTCTGTACTTC
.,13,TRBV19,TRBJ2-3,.,CASSIQSVTREYF,TGTGCCAGTAGTATACAGTCAGTGACAAGAGAGTATTTT
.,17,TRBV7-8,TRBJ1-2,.,CASSLVIRTAERYGYTF,TGTGCCAGCAGCTTAGTCATACGGACAGCGGAGAGGTATGGCTACACCTTC
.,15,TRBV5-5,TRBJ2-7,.,CASSLDGGGAYEQYF,TGTGCCAGCAGCTTGGACGGCGGAGGGGCTTACGAGCAGTACTTC
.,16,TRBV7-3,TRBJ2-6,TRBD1,CASSPRTGAGANVLTF,TGTGCCAGCAGCCCTCGGACAGGGGCTGGGGCCAACGTCCTGACTTTC
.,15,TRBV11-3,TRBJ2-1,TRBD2,CASSLDRGGRSEQFF,TGTGCCAGCAGCTTAGATCGGGGAGGGCGAAGTGAGCAGTTCTTC
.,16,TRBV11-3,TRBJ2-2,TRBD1,CASSPRRGGNTGELFF,TGTGCCAGCAGCCCGCGACGAGGGGGCAACACCGGGGAGCTGTTTTTT
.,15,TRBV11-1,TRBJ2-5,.,CASSFSGPSGETQYF,TGTGCCAGCAGTTTCTCCGGGCCGTCCGGGGAGACCCAGTACTTC
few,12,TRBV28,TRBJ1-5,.,CASSLFNQPQHF,TGTGCCAGCAGTCTTTTCAATCAGCCCCAGCATTTT
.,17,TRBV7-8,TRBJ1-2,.,CASSHDRLRITNYGYTF,TGTGCCAGCAGCCACGACAGGTTGCGTATTACTAACTATGGCTACACCTTC
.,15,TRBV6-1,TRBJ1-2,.,CASSEAGDPYYGYTF,TGTGCCAGCAGTGAAGCGGGGGACCCTTACTATGGCTACACCTTC